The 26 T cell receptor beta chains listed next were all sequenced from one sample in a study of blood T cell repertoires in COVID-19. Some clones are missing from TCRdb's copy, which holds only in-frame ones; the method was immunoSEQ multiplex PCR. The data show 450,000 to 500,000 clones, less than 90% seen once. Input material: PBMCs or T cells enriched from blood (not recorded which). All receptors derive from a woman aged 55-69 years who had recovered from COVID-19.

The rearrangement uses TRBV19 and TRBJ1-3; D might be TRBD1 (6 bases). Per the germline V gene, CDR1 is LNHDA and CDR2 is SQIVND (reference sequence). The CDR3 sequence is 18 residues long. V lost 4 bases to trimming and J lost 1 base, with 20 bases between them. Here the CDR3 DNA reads TGTGCCAGTAGTACCACCTCCTCAGGGGCGGTTTCTGGAAACACCATATATTTT. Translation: CASSTTSSGAVSGNTIYF.

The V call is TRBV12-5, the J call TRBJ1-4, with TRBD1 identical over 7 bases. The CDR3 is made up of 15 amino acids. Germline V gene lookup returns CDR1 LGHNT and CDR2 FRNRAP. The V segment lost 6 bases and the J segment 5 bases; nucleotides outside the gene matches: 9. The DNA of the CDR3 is TGTGCTAGTGGCCTGGGACAGCACCAGAATGAAAAACTGTTTTTT. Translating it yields CASGLGQHQNEKLFF.

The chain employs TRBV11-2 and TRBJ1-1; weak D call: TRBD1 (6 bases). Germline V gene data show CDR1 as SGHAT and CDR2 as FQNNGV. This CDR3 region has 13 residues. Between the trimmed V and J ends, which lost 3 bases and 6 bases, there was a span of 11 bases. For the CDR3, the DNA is TGTGCCAGCAGCTTCCCAGGGGTGCCTGAAGCTTTCTTT. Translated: CASSFPGVPEAFF.

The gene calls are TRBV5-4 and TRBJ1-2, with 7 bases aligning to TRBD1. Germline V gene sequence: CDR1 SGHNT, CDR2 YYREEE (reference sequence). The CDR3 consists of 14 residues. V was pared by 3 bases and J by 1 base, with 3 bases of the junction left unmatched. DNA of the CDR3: TGTGCCAGCAGCTCGGGACAGAATAACTATGGCTACACCTTC. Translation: CASSSGQNNYGYTF.

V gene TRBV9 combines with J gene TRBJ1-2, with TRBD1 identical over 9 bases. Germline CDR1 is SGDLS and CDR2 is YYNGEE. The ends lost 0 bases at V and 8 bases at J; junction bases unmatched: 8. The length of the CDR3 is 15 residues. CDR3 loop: CASSVVSGTGFGYTF. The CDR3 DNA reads TGTGCCAGCAGCGTAGTTTCCGGGACAGGGTTCGGCTACACCTTC.

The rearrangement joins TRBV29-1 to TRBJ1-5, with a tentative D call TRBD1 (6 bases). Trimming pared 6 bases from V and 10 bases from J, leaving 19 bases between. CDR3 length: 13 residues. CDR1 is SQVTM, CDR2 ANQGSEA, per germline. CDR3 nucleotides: TGCAGCGTGGGGATGGGGGCCGGGACACCCCAGCATTTT. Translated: CSVGMGAGTPQHF.

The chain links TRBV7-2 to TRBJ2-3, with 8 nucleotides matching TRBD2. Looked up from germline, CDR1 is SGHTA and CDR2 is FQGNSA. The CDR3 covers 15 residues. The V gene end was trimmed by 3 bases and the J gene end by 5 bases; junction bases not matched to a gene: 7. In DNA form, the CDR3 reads TGTGCCAGCAGCTTCGGGGGGGCCCGAAGAGATACGCAGTATTTT. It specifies CASSFGGARRDTQYF.

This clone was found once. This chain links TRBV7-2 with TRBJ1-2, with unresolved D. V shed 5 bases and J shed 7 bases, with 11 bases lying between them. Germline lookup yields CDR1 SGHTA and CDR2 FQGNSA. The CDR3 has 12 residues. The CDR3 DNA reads TGTGCCAGCAGCCCAGCCGGGTTTGGCTACACCTTC. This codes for CASSPAGFGYTF.

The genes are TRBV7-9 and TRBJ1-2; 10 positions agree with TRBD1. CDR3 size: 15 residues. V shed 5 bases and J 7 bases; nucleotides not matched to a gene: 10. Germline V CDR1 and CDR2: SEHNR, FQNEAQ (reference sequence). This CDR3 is CASSPWGQGLGGYTF. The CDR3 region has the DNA TGTGCCAGCAGCCCTTGGGGACAGGGGTTGGGTGGCTACACCTTC.

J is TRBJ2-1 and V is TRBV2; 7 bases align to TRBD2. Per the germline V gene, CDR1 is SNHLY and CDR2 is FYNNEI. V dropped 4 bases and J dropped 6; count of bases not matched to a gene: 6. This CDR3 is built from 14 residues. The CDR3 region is CASSAVGEGNEQFF. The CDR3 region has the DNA TGTGCCAGCAGTGCGGTGGGGGAGGGCAATGAGCAGTTCTTC.

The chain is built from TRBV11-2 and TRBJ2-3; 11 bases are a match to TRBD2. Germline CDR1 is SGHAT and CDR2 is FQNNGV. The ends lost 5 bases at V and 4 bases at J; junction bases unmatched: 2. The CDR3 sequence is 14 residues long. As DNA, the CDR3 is TGTGCCAGCAGCCTACTAGCGGGGGCAGATACGCAGTATTTT. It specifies CASSLLAGADTQYF.

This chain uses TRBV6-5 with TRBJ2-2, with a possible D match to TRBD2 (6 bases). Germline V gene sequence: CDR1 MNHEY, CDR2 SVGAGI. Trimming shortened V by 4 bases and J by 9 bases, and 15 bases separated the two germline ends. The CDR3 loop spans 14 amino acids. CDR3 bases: TGTGCCAGCAGTTGGACCTCTACTAGCCGGGAGCTGTTTTTT. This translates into CASSWTSTSRELFF.

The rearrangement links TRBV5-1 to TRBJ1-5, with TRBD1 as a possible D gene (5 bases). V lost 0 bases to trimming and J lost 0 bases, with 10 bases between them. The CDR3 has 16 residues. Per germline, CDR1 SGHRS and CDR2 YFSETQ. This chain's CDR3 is CASSLGSGGSNQPQHF. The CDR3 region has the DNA TGCGCCAGCAGCTTGGGATCCGGGGGTAGCAATCAGCCCCAGCATTTT.

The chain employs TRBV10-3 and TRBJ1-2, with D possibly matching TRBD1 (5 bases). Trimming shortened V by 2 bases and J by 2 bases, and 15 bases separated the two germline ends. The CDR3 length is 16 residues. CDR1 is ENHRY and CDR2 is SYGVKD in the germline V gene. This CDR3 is CAISEPPGLKNYGYTF. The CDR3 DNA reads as TGTGCCATCAGTGAGCCGCCGGGACTGAAAAACTATGGCTACACCTTC.

The CDR3 spells CASSARERLEMGYTF. CDR3 nucleotides: TGTGCCAGCAGCGCCCGTGAGAGGCTGGAAATGGGCTACACCTTC. The genes are TRBV11-2 and TRBJ1-2; no clear D gene. The V end lost 5 bases, the J end lost 8 bases, and 21 bases lay between the germline ends. The CDR3 covers 15 residues. Germline-derived CDR1 and CDR2 are SGHAT and FQNNGV.

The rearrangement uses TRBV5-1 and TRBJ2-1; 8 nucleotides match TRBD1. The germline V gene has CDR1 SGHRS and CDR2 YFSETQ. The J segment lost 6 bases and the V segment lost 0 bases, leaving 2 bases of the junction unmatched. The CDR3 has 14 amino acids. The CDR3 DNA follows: TGCGCCAGCAGCTTGGAGGACAGGGCCAATGAGCAGTTCTTC. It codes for CASSLEDRANEQFF.

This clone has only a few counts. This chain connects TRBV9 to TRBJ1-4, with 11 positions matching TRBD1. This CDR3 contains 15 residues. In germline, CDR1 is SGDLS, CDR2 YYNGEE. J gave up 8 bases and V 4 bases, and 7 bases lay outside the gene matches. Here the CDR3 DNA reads TGTGCCAGCAGCCCAGGACAGGGGGCTGGGGAAAAACTGTTTTTT. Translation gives CASSPGQGAGEKLFF.

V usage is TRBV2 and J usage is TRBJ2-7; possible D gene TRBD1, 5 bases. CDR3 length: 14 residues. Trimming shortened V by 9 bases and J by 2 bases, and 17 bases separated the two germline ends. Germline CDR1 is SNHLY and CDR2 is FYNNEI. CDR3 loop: CASREAGITYEQYV. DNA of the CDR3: TGTGCCAGTAGAGAGGCAGGGATTACCTACGAGCAGTACGTC.

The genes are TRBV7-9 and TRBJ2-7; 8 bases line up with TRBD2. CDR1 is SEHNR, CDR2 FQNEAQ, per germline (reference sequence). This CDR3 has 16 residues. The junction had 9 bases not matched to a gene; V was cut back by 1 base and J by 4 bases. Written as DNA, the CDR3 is TGTGCCAGCAGCTTAGAGGCCCTAGCGGGTGGATACGAGCAGTACTTC. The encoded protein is CASSLEALAGGYEQYF. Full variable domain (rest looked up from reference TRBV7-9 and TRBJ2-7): DTGVSQNPRHKITKRGQNVTFRCDPISEHNRLYWYRQTLGQGPEFLTYFQNEAQLEKSRLLSDRFSAERPKGSFSTLEIQRTEQGDSAMYLCASSLEALAGGYEQYFGPGTRLTVT.

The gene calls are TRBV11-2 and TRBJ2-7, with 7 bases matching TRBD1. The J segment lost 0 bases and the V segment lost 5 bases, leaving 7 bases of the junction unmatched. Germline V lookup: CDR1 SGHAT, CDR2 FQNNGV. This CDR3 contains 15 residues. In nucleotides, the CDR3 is TGTGCCAGCAGCCTCAGGGGGTTCAGCTCCTACGAGCAGTACGTC. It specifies CASSLRGFSSYEQYV.

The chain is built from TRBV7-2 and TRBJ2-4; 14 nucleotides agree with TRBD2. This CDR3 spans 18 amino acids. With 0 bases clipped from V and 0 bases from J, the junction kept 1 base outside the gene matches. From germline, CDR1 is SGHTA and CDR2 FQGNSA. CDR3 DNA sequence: TGTGCCAGCAGCTTAGCGGGGACTAGCGGGAGAGCCAAAAACATTCAGTACTTC. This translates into CASSLAGTSGRAKNIQYF.

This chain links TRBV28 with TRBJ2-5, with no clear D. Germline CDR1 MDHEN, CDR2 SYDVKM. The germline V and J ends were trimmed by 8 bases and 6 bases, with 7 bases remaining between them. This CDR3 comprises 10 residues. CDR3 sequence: CASRYKTQYF. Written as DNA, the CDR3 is TGTGCCAGCCGCTATAAGACCCAGTACTTC.

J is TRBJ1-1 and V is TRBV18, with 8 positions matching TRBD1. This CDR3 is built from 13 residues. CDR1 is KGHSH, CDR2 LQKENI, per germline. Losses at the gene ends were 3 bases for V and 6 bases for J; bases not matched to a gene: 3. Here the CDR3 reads CASSPTGGPEAFF. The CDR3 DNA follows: TGTGCCAGCTCACCCACAGGGGGGCCTGAAGCTTTCTTT.

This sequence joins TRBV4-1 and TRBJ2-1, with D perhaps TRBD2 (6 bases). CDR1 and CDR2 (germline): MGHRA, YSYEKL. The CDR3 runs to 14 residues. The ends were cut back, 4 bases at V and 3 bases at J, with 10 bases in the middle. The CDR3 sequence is CASSPLTSYNEQFF. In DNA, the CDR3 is TGCGCCAGCAGCCCATTGACTAGCTACAATGAGCAGTTCTTC.

The CDR3 reads CASSPQGAPPADTQYF. CDR3 sequence (DNA): TGCGCCAGCAGCCCTCAGGGGGCGCCCCCCGCAGATACGCAGTATTTT. The J gene is TRBJ2-3, the V gene TRBV4-1; 8 bases align to TRBD1. Trimming took 4 bases from V and 4 from J; bases not matched to a gene: 10. The germline V gene encodes CDR1 MGHRA and CDR2 YSYEKL. The CDR3 consists of 16 residues.

In DNA form, the CDR3 reads TGCAGCGTTGAGGGGGGAAGGAACACTGAAGCTTTCTTT. This gives the protein CSVEGGRNTEAFF. The genes are TRBV29-1 and TRBJ1-1, with D perhaps matching TRBD1 (5 bases). The CDR3 has 13 amino acids. CDR1 is SQVTM and CDR2 is ANQGSEA in the germline V gene. The ends were cut back, 3 bases at V and 1 base at J, with 9 bases in the middle.